The clone carrying this TCR beta chain showed up many times. These data originate in a study of identical twins. This CDR3 spans 11 amino acids. The germline V and J ends were trimmed by 6 bases and 5 bases, with 7 bases remaining between them. Germline V lookup: CDR1 SQVTM, CDR2 ANQGSEA. TCRdb independently ran MiXCR on the 5' RACE reads; one entry per CDR3 protein. The sample carries roughly 230,000 distinct CDR3 sequences, 6.5% to 9.5% recorded once. The data also belong to a second study, concerning yellow fever vaccine responses in identical twins.

This chain links TRBV29-1 with TRBJ2-2; unclear D gene. The receptor was isolated from a woman between 18 and 29 years old in good health. The sample taken for sequencing was CD8+ T cells sorted from blood. The CDR3 is CSVIKTGELFF. In DNA, the CDR3 is TGCAGCGTGATAAAGACCGGGGAGCTGTTTTTT.